Listed below are T cell receptor beta chains from one sample, sequenced in a study of blood T cell repertoires in COVID-19. Clones were read by immunoSEQ multiplex PCR, and TCRdb kept only the in-frame ones, dropping some. The table has roughly 48,000 clones, around four fifths seen once; the top ten hold roughly 7%. The sequencing sample was made of peripheral blood. These receptors came from a man aged 35 to 55 with acute or convalescent COVID-19. Each CDR3 is given with its conserved first and last residue. Fields, in order: V gene, clone size, D gene, J gene, CDR3 protein, CDR3 DNA. A D gene is named only where the DNA matches it firmly. Size is omitted from some rows. Given values are once, few, many or a class for expanded clones.

TRBV5-1	.	.	TRBJ2-5	CASSTGTVKETQYF	TGCGCCAGCAGCACCGGGACTGTTAAAGAGACCCAGTACTTC
TRBV5-1	once	TRBD1	TRBJ1-6	CASSLRQGARNSPLHF	TGCGCCAGCAGCTTGAGGCAGGGGGCGCGTAATTCACCCCTCCACTTT
TRBV7-2	.	TRBD1	TRBJ2-4	CASSLAGRGSVAKNIQYF	TGTGCCAGCAGCTTAGCCGGCAGGGGGAGTGTAGCCAAAAACATTCAGTACTTC
TRBV24-1	.	.	TRBJ1-2	CATSDFGQGYTF	TGTGCCACCAGTGATTTTGGGCAGGGCTACACCTTC
TRBV5-4	.	.	TRBJ2-5	CASSLGGGRDQTQYF	TGTGCCAGCAGCTTAGGGGGTGGAAGGGATCAGACCCAGTACTTC
TRBV24-1	.	TRBD1	TRBJ2-3	CATSDPRGQVFTDTQYF	TGTGCCACCAGTGACCCCAGAGGACAGGTCTTCACAGATACGCAGTATTTT
TRBV28	.	.	TRBJ1-6	CAWRESTVGSPLHF	TGTGCCTGGAGGGAGTCAACGGTGGGTTCACCCCTCCACTTT
TRBV6-5	.	TRBD1	TRBJ1-2	CASSSGRDSWGYTF	TGTGCCAGCAGTTCCGGAAGGGACAGCTGGGGCTACACCTTC
TRBV5-4	.	TRBD1	TRBJ2-5	CASSLKGQGETQYF	TGTGCCAGCAGCTTGAAGGGACAGGGGGAGACCCAGTACTTC
TRBV12-5	few	.	TRBJ1-5	CASGLVKDGTSLPRTNQPQHF	TGTGCTAGTGGTTTGGTCAAGGACGGGACAAGCCTCCCCCGTACCAATCAGCCCCAGCATTTT
TRBV4-1	.	TRBD1	TRBJ2-7	CASSQGHWTGRYEQYF	TGCGCCAGCAGCCAAGGGCATTGGACAGGGCGATACGAGCAGTACTTC
TRBV5-1	.	.	TRBJ1-1	CASTSGFDTEAFF	TGCGCCAGCACCTCGGGATTTGACACTGAAGCTTTCTTT
TRBV28	.	.	TRBJ2-7	CASSLFGEGRTVQYF	TGTGCCAGCAGTCTATTCGGAGAGGGACGGACAGTGCAGTACTTC
TRBV19	.	TRBD1	TRBJ1-2	CASSRVAGGGYGYTF	TGTGCCAGTAGTAGAGTCGCAGGGGGCGGCTATGGCTACACCTTC
TRBV7-9	.	.	TRBJ1-5	CASSSGYQPQHF	TGTGCCAGCAGCTCGGGGTACCAGCCCCAGCATTTT
TRBV5-8	.	.	TRBJ2-7	CASSLVGQSYEQYF	TGTGCCAGCAGCCTCGTAGGACAGTCCTACGAGCAGTACTTC
TRBV24-1	.	.	TRBJ1-2	CATSDRVDNGYTF	TGTGCCACCAGTGACAGGGTCGACAATGGCTACACCTTC
TRBV5-4	.	TRBD1	TRBJ2-1	CASSLGGDRGSTRSYNEQFF	TGTGCCAGCAGCTTAGGTGGGGACAGGGGGTCTACCCGCTCTTACAATGAGCAGTTCTTC
TRBV29-1	.	.	TRBJ2-7	CSVEGPGDEQYF	TGCAGCGTTGAAGGACCGGGTGACGAGCAGTACTTC
TRBV7-8	.	.	TRBJ2-1	CASSLGQGKHEQFF	TGTGCCAGCAGCTTAGGGCAGGGAAAACATGAGCAGTTCTTC
TRBV27	.	.	TRBJ1-1	CASIVQPQGAPNTEAFF	TGTGCCAGCATAGTCCAACCACAGGGCGCCCCGAACACTGAAGCTTTCTTT
TRBV18	.	.	TRBJ2-2	CASSPPNRVGTGELFF	TGTGCCAGCTCACCACCTAACAGGGTTGGCACCGGGGAGCTGTTTTTT
TRBV30	.	.	TRBJ2-3	CAWSSGLAADTQYF	TGTGCCTGGAGTAGTGGGTTGGCGGCGGATACGCAGTATTTT
TRBV6-4	.	.	TRBJ2-2	CASSGQSNTGELFF	TGTGCCAGCAGTGGACAGTCGAACACCGGGGAGCTGTTTTTT
TRBV30	.	TRBD1	TRBJ1-4	CAWKSGTGLYEKLFF	TGTGCCTGGAAGTCCGGGACAGGGTTATATGAAAAACTGTTTTTT
TRBV7-6	.	TRBD1	TRBJ2-3	CASSLGQSILADTQYF	TGTGCCAGCAGCTTGGGACAGTCAATATTAGCAGATACGCAGTATTTT
TRBV14	.	.	TRBJ1-4	CASSQEGSLGPLFF	TGCGCCAGCAGCCAAGAAGGAAGTCTAGGCCCGTTGTTTTTT
TRBV9	.	.	TRBJ1-2	CASSGGGGNYGYTF	TGTGCCAGCAGCGGGGGAGGCGGGAACTATGGCTACACCTTC
TRBV4-2	few	.	TRBJ2-3	CASSQDGQREDTQYF	TGTGCCAGCAGCCAAGACGGACAGAGGGAAGATACGCAGTATTTT
TRBV5-1	once	TRBD2	TRBJ2-5	CASSYPGQVIAGGPQETQYF	TGCGCCAGCAGCTACCCCGGACAGGTTATAGCGGGGGGGCCGCAAGAGACCCAGTACTTC
TRBV12-5	.	TRBD2	TRBJ2-3	CASGTIAGGQDTQYF	TGTGCTAGTGGTACTATAGCGGGGGGGCAAGATACGCAGTATTTT
TRBV3-1/TRBV3-2	.	TRBD2	TRBJ2-5	CASSQISAGGLETQYF	TGTGCCAGCAGCCAGATATCAGCGGGGGGCTTAGAGACCCAGTACTTC
TRBV12-3/TRBV12-4	.	.	TRBJ1-2	CASSLRGGYGYTF	TGTGCCAGCAGTTTACGAGGGGGTTATGGCTACACCTTC
TRBV19	few	.	TRBJ1-3	CASTILGSSGNTIYF	TGTGCCAGTACGATTCTAGGGAGCTCTGGAAACACCATATATTTT
TRBV27	.	TRBD1	TRBJ2-4	CASSLSGGGTGGRNIQYF	TGTGCCAGCAGTTTATCGGGGGGCGGGACAGGGGGTAGGAACATTCAGTACTTC